These 22 T cell receptor beta chains were sequenced from one sample in a study of beta chain features in type 1 diabetes. cDNA synthesis used the whole RNA isolate, giving expressed TCRB sequences. TCRdb's copy holds only in-frame clones and misses some; the assay was immunoSEQ multiplex PCR. Of 450,000 to 550,000 clones in the sample, 30% are singletons; the top ten hold around 0.065%. Sequenced material: naive CD4+ T cells from blood. All receptors derive from a man younger than 35 in good health.

Only a few counts were recorded for this clone. The CDR3 sequence: CSGVRAGVTGELFF. CDR3 nucleotide sequence: TGCAGCGGTGTCAGGGCAGGGGTCACCGGGGAGCTGTTTTTT. The chain recombines TRBV29-1 with TRBJ2-2; the D gene is possibly TRBD1 (6 bases). The CDR3 extends over 14 amino acids. V dropped 7 bases and J dropped 4 bases, with 16 bases sitting between them. Germline CDR1 reads SQVTM; CDR2 reads ANQGSEA.

The V gene is TRBV19, the J gene TRBJ2-6; no definite D call. V lost 7 bases to trimming and J lost 4 bases, with 5 bases between them. Germline V gene sequence: CDR1 LNHDA, CDR2 SQIVND (reference sequence). The CDR3 totals 12 residues. This CDR3 is CASTPGANVLTF. CDR3 sequence (DNA): TGTGCCAGTACTCCCGGGGCCAACGTCCTGACTTTC.

The gene calls are TRBV14 and TRBJ1-1; D gene uncertain. The CDR3 length is 13 residues. V was pared by 3 bases and J by 1 base, with 6 bases between. Germline CDR1 and CDR2: SGHDN and FVKESK. Here the CDR3 reads CASSQTRNTEAFF. In DNA, the CDR3 is TGTGCCAGCAGCCAGACGCGGAACACTGAAGCTTTCTTT.

The chain recombines TRBV18 with TRBJ2-6, with TRBD1 as a possible D gene (5 bases). V was trimmed by 0 bases and J by 4 bases, leaving 13 bases between them. The germline gives CDR1 KGHSH, CDR2 LQKENI. The CDR3 length is 17 residues. The CDR3 reads CASSPPGRVGGANVLTF. The CDR3 DNA follows: TGTGCCAGCTCACCACCGGGCAGGGTCGGCGGGGCCAACGTCCTGACTTTC.

Worth noting for this clone: This same CDR3 is encoded by further DNA sequences in the sample. This sequence joins TRBV28 and TRBJ2-3; D not certain. Trimming pared 3 bases from V and 6 bases from J, leaving 7 bases between. Germline CDR1 MDHEN, CDR2 SYDVKM. The length of the CDR3 is 12 residues. The CDR3 reads CASSLLGDTQYF. For the CDR3, the DNA is TGTGCCAGCAGTTTGCTCGGGGATACGCAGTATTTT.

For the CDR3, the DNA is TGTGCCTGGAGTGTAAAAAACATTCAGTACTTC. Translating gives CAWSVKNIQYF. This chain joins TRBV30 and TRBJ2-4; D unclear. Germline V gives CDR1 GTSNPN, CDR2 SVGIG (reference sequence). V shed 0 bases and J shed 4 bases, with 1 base lying between them. CDR3 length: 11 amino acids.

Details on this clone: Other DNA sequences in this sample translate to the same CDR3. V is TRBV29-1 and J is TRBJ1-1; a weak D match, TRBD1 (6 bases). Trimming cost V 6 bases and J 5 bases, with 13 bases left between them. This CDR3 has 12 amino acids. Germline CDR1 is SQVTM and CDR2 is ANQGSEA. The CDR3 DNA reads TGCAGCGTCACCAGGGGAGGTACTGAAGCTTTCTTT. Translated: CSVTRGGTEAFF.

The rearrangement uses TRBV7-2 and TRBJ2-7, with no clear D. V dropped 1 base and J dropped 0 bases, with 7 bases sitting between them. CDR3 size: 14 residues. Per the germline V gene, CDR1 is SGHTA and CDR2 is FQGNSA. The CDR3 loop is CASSLGWDSYEQYF. In DNA form, the CDR3 reads TGTGCCAGCAGCTTAGGCTGGGACTCCTACGAGCAGTACTTC.

This clone was counted a few times. The chain is built from TRBV30 and TRBJ1-4; no clear D gene. In germline, CDR1 is GTSNPN, CDR2 SVGIG (reference sequence). This CDR3 is 12 amino acids long. Trimming shortened V by 8 bases and J by 7 bases, and 14 bases separated the two germline ends. In DNA, the CDR3 is TGTGCCGGACGGGAAGAGTCTGAAAAACTGTTTTTT. It yields the protein CAGREESEKLFF.

As regards this clone: Germline and junction disagree at one end, which may indicate a read error. The chain recombines TRBV2 with TRBJ2-2; D call uncertain. The CDR3 has 14 amino acids. CDR1 and CDR2 (germline): SNHLY, FYNNEI. CDR3 sequence reads: CASTATPNTGELFF. As DNA, the CDR3 is TGTGCAAGCACGGCGACACCGAACACCGGGGAGCTGTTTTTT.

The genes are TRBV6-5 and TRBJ1-4; 7 bases fit TRBD1. Germline assignment: CDR1 MNHEY and CDR2 SVGAGI. The CDR3 contains 14 residues. Trimming removed 5 bases from V and 7 bases from J; junction bases left unmatched: 7. CDR3 loop: CASSQTGAGEKLFF. In DNA form, the CDR3 reads TGTGCCAGCAGTCAAACAGGGGCCGGTGAAAAACTGTTTTTT.

The V and J genes are TRBV28 and TRBJ1-2; 9 bases fit TRBD1. Germline V CDR1 and CDR2: MDHEN, SYDVKM. The V gene end was trimmed by 5 bases and the J gene end by 2 bases; junction bases not matched to a gene: 6. The CDR3 length is 15 residues. The CDR3 DNA follows: TGTGCCAGCAGTCCCGGGACAGGGAAAAACTATGGCTACACCTTC. It encodes CASSPGTGKNYGYTF.

This clone has just a few counts. The rearrangement joins TRBV7-2 to TRBJ1-2; possibly TRBD1 for D (5 bases). The CDR3 is made up of 13 amino acids. Between the trimmed V and J ends, which lost 2 bases and 3 bases, there was a span of 7 bases. Looked up from germline, CDR1 is SGHTA and CDR2 is FQGNSA. The CDR3 loop is CASSLPGDYGYTF. The CDR3 DNA reads as TGTGCCAGCAGCTTACCGGGGGACTATGGCTACACCTTC. The full variable domain, its missing parts supplied by reference TRBV7-2 and TRBJ1-2, is GAGVSQSPSNKVTEKGKDVELRCDPISGHTALYWYRQSLGQGLEFLIYFQGNSAPDKSGLPSDRFSAERTGGSVSTLTIQRTQQEDSAVYLCASSLPGDYGYTFGSGTRLTVV.

The chain recombines TRBV30 with TRBJ1-2; D is perhaps TRBD1 (5 bases). The CDR3 runs 13 residues. V lost 2 bases, J lost 10 bases, and 17 bases lay in between. CDR1 and CDR2 (germline): GTSNPN, SVGIG (reference sequence). The CDR3 spells CAWSSHFREYYTF. The CDR3, as DNA: TGTGCCTGGAGTTCCCACTTCAGGGAATACTACACCTTC.

This clone has just a few counts. The chain carries TRBV29-1 and TRBJ2-3; either TRBD1 or TRBD2 may fit D (5 bases each). The CDR3 runs to 13 residues. Germline assignment: CDR1 SQVTM and CDR2 ANQGSEA. Trimming stripped 7 bases from V and 8 bases from J, with 19 bases between. The CDR3 DNA reads TGCAGCGGGGCCGGGACCGAGGGGAGTACGCAGTATTTT. Amino acids: CSGAGTEGSTQYF.

This clone was observed a handful of times. The genes are TRBV5-6 and TRBJ2-3; D is undetermined. Between the trimmed V and J ends, which lost 0 bases and 7 bases, there was a span of 9 bases. This CDR3 spans 13 amino acids. Germline V gene sequence: CDR1 SGHDT, CDR2 YYEEEE. CDR3: CASSLERGNTQYF. CDR3 coding DNA: TGTGCCAGCAGCTTGGAGCGTGGTAATACGCAGTATTTT.

Only a few counts were recorded for this clone. V usage is TRBV29-1 and J usage is TRBJ2-7; 7 nucleotides match TRBD1. The CDR3 consists of 13 residues. In germline, CDR1 is SQVTM, CDR2 ANQGSEA. The V segment lost 5 bases and the J segment 6 bases; nucleotides outside the gene matches: 10. CDR3: CSVTDRFLGEQYF. In DNA form, the CDR3 reads TGCAGCGTTACGGACAGGTTCCTGGGCGAGCAGTACTTC.

The rearrangement joins TRBV5-6 to TRBJ2-7; TRBD2 agrees at 10 bases. The junction had 8 bases not matched to a gene; V was cut back by 3 bases and J by 2 bases. Germline values: CDR1 SGHDT, CDR2 YYEEEE. This CDR3 is built from 16 residues. The CDR3 sequence: CASSSLLAGAAYEQYF. The CDR3 DNA sequence: TGTGCCAGCAGCTCGCTTCTAGCGGGAGCAGCCTACGAGCAGTACTTC.

This clone was observed a few times. The chain employs TRBV20-1 and TRBJ2-7, with D possibly matching TRBD2 (7 bases). V lost 7 bases and J 6 bases, leaving 13 bases between the germline ends. Germline values: CDR1 DFQATT, CDR2 SNEGSKA (reference sequence). The CDR3 has 11 amino acids. CDR3 loop: CSVIGGAEQYF. CDR3 nucleotides: TGCAGTGTAATTGGGGGGGCCGAGCAGTACTTC.

V usage is TRBV15 and J usage is TRBJ2-7; 9 positions match TRBD1. This CDR3 contains 17 residues. CDR1 is LNHNV and CDR2 is YYDKDF in the germline V gene (reference sequence). Trimming cost V 0 bases and J 5 bases; bases outside gene matches: 11. The DNA for the CDR3 is TGTGCCACCAGCAGAGATAAAACCCGGGACAGGGCTAACGAGCAGTACTTC. Protein sequence: CATSRDKTRDRANEQYF.

This clone was detected only a few times. The CDR3 loop reads CASSSERTYNEQFF. DNA for the CDR3: TGTGCCAGCAGTTCGGAGCGGACCTACAATGAGCAGTTCTTC. The chain recombines TRBV2 with TRBJ2-1, with a possible D match to TRBD2 (5 bases). Germline V gene lookup returns CDR1 SNHLY and CDR2 FYNNEI. The V end was cut by 5 bases, the J end by 2 bases, with 10 bases between. The CDR3 has 14 residues.

This chain's CDR3 is CASITTGMNTEAFF. DNA of the CDR3: TGTGCCAGCATTACGACGGGCATGAACACTGAAGCTTTCTTT. This chain joins TRBV28 and TRBJ1-1, with no clear D. CDR3 length: 14 amino acids. Germline assignment: CDR1 MDHEN and CDR2 SYDVKM. Between the trimmed V and J ends, which lost 7 bases and 0 bases, there was a span of 12 bases.